The entry below describes one T cell receptor beta chain. Its antigen is unidentified. These data originate in a study of vaccination effects on CD4 cells after COVID-19. Looking at the study overall: The study sampled a few convalescent patients both early and late after vaccination.

Study-wide results and caveats: Relatively few convalescent patients took part in the study, which had no early post-infection timepoints. Convalescents' spike-reactive clones after vaccination were mainly made up of new clones that the vaccine induced.

Sequencing was performed with immunoSEQ multiplex PCR; in TCRdb, only in-frame clones are kept and a portion is missing. The profile shows more than 13,000 clones, around 75% of them singletons. The CDR3 contains 13 residues. Germline V gene sequence: CDR1 SNHLY, CDR2 FYNNEI. Trimming left V 4 bases short and J 1 base short, with 6 bases between. Sequencing in the ViraFEST assay came after antigen-specific CD4+ T cells had been expanded with viral peptide pools, which were used to stimulate PBMC. Cultured cells yielded isolated CD4+ T cells after nine to ten days. The person had PCR-confirmed SARS-CoV-2 infection between March and December 2020. The participants, recipients of two vaccine doses, got either BNT162b2 or mRNA-1273.

The clonotype originates from a human donor who had a prior SARS-CoV-2 infection. The V gene is TRBV2, the J gene TRBJ2-3; no firm D call. Sequenced material: CD4+ T cells from PBMCs cultured with HCoV-NL63 spike peptides, taken after COVID-19 vaccination. CDR3 region: CASSVVGTDTQYF. DNA of the CDR3: TGTGCCAGCAGTGTAGTGGGCACAGATACGCAGTATTTT.